The T cell receptor beta chain described here comes from a study of cytomegalovirus exposure and HLA in healthy donors (dated by TCRdb to about 2017). Context from the whole study: An earlier analysis of 587 of the donors reported approximately 300 Gb of sequence data and approximately 120 million unique TCR beta sequences obtained from around 170 million T cells. An early release covering over 500 HLA-typed donors comprised 300 to 350 gigabases of sequencing data and tens of millions of unique TCR sequences. Typing coverage differed by locus: A, B, C, DRB1 and DQB1 were typed in about 620-640 donors, DQA1 in 500 to 550, DPA1 in 600 to 610, and DPB1 in 400 to 480. All discovery cohort repertoires had been generated on a single sequencing platform. Across approximately 400 genotyped donors of the cohort, an average of approximately 200,000 unique TCR beta nucleotide sequences per donor were sequenced, and around 19% of those sequences were non-productive. Several DR-DQ haplotypes were treated as single units for association and clustering because of strong linkage in the cohort. An earlier analysis of around 580 of the donors used high-throughput TCR beta sequencing to judge whether each TCR beta V gene segment behaved as functional or pseudogenic. The T cell repertoires of 666 subjects were profiled by immunosequencing and related to cytomegalovirus serostatus. Of the approximately 400 genotyped donors, approximately 82% fell in the genetic ancestry cluster associated with self-reported Caucasian donors. In a later genetic analysis, genome-wide SNP genotypes for about three fifths of the roughly 670 donors were used, and that subset was treated as a discovery cohort. To predict cytomegalovirus infection status, the study combined high-throughput TCR immunosequencing, statistical association of individual TCRs with disease status, and machine learning. To study patterns of TCR occurrence, a later analysis re-analyzed previously published TCR beta repertoires from 550 to 800 donors and added high-resolution HLA genotyping. Donor age, sex, ethnicity and CMV serostatus were collected together with the repertoire data. Rather than drawing on any new phenotypic data, the later analysis identified candidate immune exposures from TCR beta sequences and the way those sequences occurred across donors. The study was designed to test whether signatures of past pathogen exposure could be identified by cataloging public T cell receptors. HLA typing covered class I and class II loci at four-digit resolution. In addition to the first cohort of around 670 subjects, a separate validation cohort of 120 different subjects was used.

Details on this clone: What antigen it recognizes has not been identified. Base quality data are lacking; no much larger clone is found one base away.

What the work shows at the level of the full study, not this receptor alone: At a false discovery rate of 0.05, a later analysis linked about 17,000 TCR beta sequences to specific HLA alleles. Because counts were too low, about 18 rarely observed V segments, including chromosome 9 orphons, were excluded from the earlier analysis of 587 of the donors. Linkage disequilibrium might explain the correlated functional status among segregating V segments, but an unknown experimental factor could not be ruled out. According to the authors, the approach could potentially be generalized to other disease states and immunological phenotypes. In a later analysis, several top co-occurrence clusters were reported to appear linked to parvovirus B19, influenza, CMV and Epstein-Barr virus. In a later analysis, most CMV-associated TCR beta chains were found to appear HLA-restricted, with HLA associations seemingly driven largely by CMV exposure. Most TCR sequences were seen in very few donors, while some public TCRs were found in many individuals. Only TCR beta chains were sequenced in this cohort, and the absence of alpha or paired-chain data limited detectable features. HLA typing was unavailable for some donors at each locus, so association tests used only the typed subset. The study listed 150 to 200 TCR beta chains as associated with cytomegalovirus. CMV serostatus was the only immune exposure information available for the cohort. The presence/absence analyses assumed that sequencing depth was roughly uniform across donors, and that assumption may not be true. A cluster of highly shared sequence variants was judged likely to be a technical artifact of the sequencing pipeline. Broadly in line with IMGT annotations, most TCR beta V segments showed up in productive rearrangements about 87% or about 30% of the time in an earlier analysis of around 550 of the donors. An association between a missense DCLRE1C variant and V-gene and J-gene trimming of TCR beta chains was found in a later genetic analysis and replicated in an independent cohort. A later analysis found that TCR association rates varied across HLA loci, with DRB1 alleles showing the most associated TCRs and HLA-C alleles the fewest. In a later analysis, HLA-associated TCR beta chains showed more clonal expansion and lower generation probabilities than non-associated chains that were equally common. A further reported finding was that TCR beta sequences accurately predicted the HLA-A and HLA-B alleles for most subjects in the first cohort. A later genetic analysis reported fewer N-insertions in productive TCRs among donors in an Asian-associated ancestry cluster than the roughly 670-donor mean. In vitro tests confirmed that a few of the cytomegalovirus-associated TCR beta chains recognize cytomegalovirus antigens. The classifier was reported to diagnose cytomegalovirus status with high specificity and sensitivity in both the original cohort and the validation cohort. When HLA alleles, especially DR and DQ, strongly co-occurred, attributing TCR associations to individual alleles was difficult.

The cohort comprised some 730 healthy bone marrow donors. At the time of sampling, all cohort members were nominally healthy, though unrecorded immune exposures were likely present. The donor tested CMV seronegative, placing the donor among the 352 seronegative members of the cohort. Each donor provided a peripheral blood sample, and peripheral blood mononuclear cells were used for TCR beta sequencing. The Qiagen DNeasy Blood Extraction Kit was used to extract genomic DNA from the blood cell samples. To prepare the library, the immunoSEQ multiplex PCR assay was applied. The multiplex PCR relied on a mix of 60 forward primers for TCR Vbeta segments and 13 reverse primers for TCR Jbeta segments. A multiplex PCR assay on genomic DNA amplified the CDR3 region of rearranged TCR beta genes. On the Illumina HiSeq System, the amplified TCR beta libraries were sequenced as 87-base-pair reads. Turning to the authors' computational methods: In a later analysis, tens of millions of unique TCR beta chains were counted across the approximately 620 repertoires, and roughly 9.9 million of these chains were shared by at least two donors. Raw reads were error-corrected and collapsed into unique sequences with a nearest-neighbor algorithm that merged closely related sequences to remove PCR and sequencing errors. To assign V, D and J gene segments, CDR3 sequences were aligned to IMGT reference sequences. For a sequence to be retained, a match of at least six nucleotides was required to both a V gene segment and a J gene segment. Rearrangements were classified as productive when the CDR3 lacked stop codons and remained in frame with V and J, and all other rearrangements were classified as non-productive. Following IMGT convention, CDR3 was defined as the stretch from the second conserved V-encoded cysteine up to the conserved J-encoded phenylalanine. Sequences without an unambiguous match to a single V gene segment were excluded from the earlier analysis of about 600 of the donors. In an earlier analysis of 587 of the donors, V segments were called functional above 56.7% productive rearrangements and were called segregating when the between-donor standard deviation exceeded 5%. A statistical classification framework was built for diagnosing cytomegalovirus status from the catalog of TCR beta chain sequences. V and J gene assignment, in a later analysis, came from comparing TCR nucleotide sequences with IMGT/GENE-DB human TR gene sequences. The TCRdist pipeline was used in a later analysis to assign CDR3 sequences and most-parsimonious VDJ recombination scenarios. In a later analysis, each TCR beta chain was defined by its CDR3 amino acid sequence together with its V-gene family, and reads without a unique V-gene family were excluded. A later analysis removed several hundred highly shared, low-generation-probability nucleotide sequences to deal with suspected cross-contamination and a sequencing artifact. For each public chain, a later analysis derived a clonal expansion index from normalized ranks of inferred template counts within each repertoire. In a later analysis, generation probabilities were computed with a VDJ recombination model fitted to out-of-frame rearrangements, and the resulting probabilities were checked against IGoR. In a later analysis, hypergeometric tests were used to score TCR-TCR, TCR-HLA and TCR-CMV co-occurrence, with a repertoire-size bias correction applied to TCR pairs. False discovery rates were estimated in a later analysis by permuting HLA or CMV assignments 20 times. In a later analysis, co-occurring TCRs were grouped with DBSCAN, and TCRdist sequence similarity was added when clustering was performed within HLA-allele-positive subsets. Repertoires with fewer than 30,000 or more than 120,000 public chains, plus five repertoires with anomalous nucleotide sharing, were excluded from co-occurrence clustering. The table comes from immuneACCESS by way of TCRdb, which keeps in-frame sequences with V and J called. Part of the clones is missing from these tables; in studies checked, under half for an unresolved V gene and the rest for unknown reasons. V, J and clone size reflect that table, while D and trimming were determined from the DNA. The sample yields about 180,000 clones; 82% were counted once. 1.5% to 1.7% of the sample goes to the ten largest clones.

The sample consisted of PBMCs. The TCR sequence derives from a man aged 40-55 years in good health and CMV-seronegative.

The nucleotides read TGTGCCAGCAGCGTAGCTATCGTGGGAGCGGGGGAGACCCAGTACTTC. This gives the protein CASSVAIVGAGETQYF. Rearrangement joined TRBV9 to TRBJ2-5; TRBD2 matches 7 bases in the middle. Taken from cysteine to phenylalanine, the CDR3 has 16 residues. Only CDR3 DNA remains: 48 bases, in frame from the first base. V ends up 0 bases short and J 5 bases short, with an unmatched junction base count of 10. Taken from the germline V gene, the CDR1 and CDR2 loops are SGDLS and YYNGEE.